These 19 T cell receptor beta chains originate from one sample sequenced in a study of blood T cell repertoires in COVID-19. Produced via immunoSEQ multiplex PCR; TCRdb's table is partial and in-frame only. The sample has approximately 260,000 clones, 82% seen once. Sample: peripheral blood. The source is a woman aged 80 or older with active or convalescent COVID-19.

The rearrangement links TRBV12-3 or TRBV12-4 to TRBJ1-1, with 7 bases that match TRBD1. The V gene end was trimmed by 6 bases and the J gene end by 7 bases; junction bases not matched to a gene: 5. The CDR3 is made up of 12 amino acids. CDR3 sequence reads: CASRPQGGEAFF. CDR3 nucleotide sequence: TGTGCCAGCAGACCCCAGGGGGGTGAAGCTTTCTTT.

The chain combines TRBV30 with TRBJ1-4, with 7 bases matching TRBD1. Germline V gene data show CDR1 as GTSNPN and CDR2 as SVGIG (reference sequence). The CDR3 has 16 residues. V lost 5 bases and J lost 4; bases outside the gene matches: 13. CDR3 nucleotide sequence: TGTGCCTGGGGGCAGGGGGTGTCCTTAGGTAATGAAAAACTGTTTTTT. Translated, it gives CAWGQGVSLGNEKLFF. Supplemented by reference TRBV30 and TRBJ1-4, the full variable domain reads SQTIHQWPATLVQPVGSPLSLECTVEGTSNPNLYWYRQAAGRGLQLLFYSVGIGQISSEVPQNLSASRPQDRQFILSSKKLLLSDSGFYLCAWGQGVSLGNEKLFFGSGTQLSVL.

Worth noting for this clone: The junction shows a germline mismatch at one end, possibly a read error. The CDR3 DNA follows: TGTGCCAGCAGTTTAAACACACGGTACTATGGCTACACCTTT. Protein product: CASSLNTRYYGYTF. This chain links TRBV27 with TRBJ1-2; D is unclear. The CDR3 is 14 amino acids. Germline loops: CDR1 MNHEY, CDR2 SMNVEV (reference sequence).

V gene TRBV2 combines with J gene TRBJ2-4; 8 nucleotides line up with TRBD1. The CDR3 is 13 residues long. CDR1 and CDR2 from the germline V gene are SNHLY and FYNNEI. V was clipped by 4 bases and J by 8 bases; unmatched bases: 4. CDR3 amino acids: CASSAEDRDIQYF. CDR3 sequence (DNA): TGTGCCAGCAGTGCGGAGGACAGGGACATTCAGTACTTC.

The V call is TRBV28, the J call TRBJ2-1; 11 bases align to TRBD2. Trimming at V came to 5 bases and at J to 4 bases, leaving 10 bases not matched to a gene. This CDR3 spans 17 amino acids. Per the germline V gene, CDR1 is MDHEN and CDR2 is SYDVKM. The CDR3 coding sequence is TGTGCCAGCAGTGCACCTAGCGGGAGGAAATCATACAATGAGCAGTTCTTC. Its protein is CASSAPSGRKSYNEQFF.

The rearrangement links TRBV5-6 to TRBJ1-6; D might be TRBD1 (5 bases). The V gene's germline CDR1 is SGHDT and CDR2 YYEEEE. Trimming shortened V by 1 base and J by 6 bases, and 11 bases separated the two germline ends. The CDR3 totals 15 residues. The DNA for the CDR3 is TGTGCCAGCAGCTTGTATCAGGGCGTTAATTCACCCCTCCACTTT. It specifies CASSLYQGVNSPLHF.

The rearrangement uses TRBV3-1 (or the pseudogene TRBV3-2) and TRBJ2-1; D is possibly TRBD2 (5 bases). The CDR3 consists of 13 residues. The V and J ends lost 0 bases and 13 bases respectively, with 13 bases between them. Germline V lookup: CDR1 LGHDT, CDR2 YNNKEL (reference sequence). For the CDR3, the DNA is TGTGCCAGCAGCCAAGATTTGCGGGCCGTACAGTTCTTC. As protein: CASSQDLRAVQFF.

The chain is built from TRBV2 and TRBJ2-1; D is uncertain. The V end was cut by 1 base, the J end by 4 bases, with 5 bases between. This CDR3 is built from 13 residues. Germline V gives CDR1 SNHLY, CDR2 FYNNEI. CDR3 in amino acids: CASSEELYNEQFF. CDR3 nucleotides: TGTGCCAGCAGTGAAGAACTTTACAATGAGCAGTTCTTC. Based on the CDR3 plus reference TRBV2 and TRBJ2-1, the full variable domain is EPEVTQTPSHQVTQMGQEVILRCVPISNHLYFYWYRQILGQKVEFLVSFYNNEISEKSEIFDDQFSVERPDGSNFTLKIRSTKLEDSAMYFCASSEELYNEQFFGPGTRLTVL.

The chain is built from TRBV4-2 and TRBJ1-1, with D hard to call. V shed 4 bases and J shed 1 base, with 10 bases lying between them. Germline V gene lookup returns CDR1 LGHNA and CDR2 YNFKEQ. This CDR3 region has 14 residues. DNA for the CDR3: TGTGCCAGCAGCCTCGAGGACTGGAACACTGAAGCTTTCTTT. It is translated as CASSLEDWNTEAFF.

J is TRBJ2-1 and V is TRBV3-1 (or the pseudogene TRBV3-2); no firm D call. This CDR3 comprises 17 residues. Germline V gene sequence: CDR1 LGHDT, CDR2 YNNKEL (reference sequence). V was shortened by 0 bases and J by 4 bases, with 16 bases between the two germline ends. The CDR3 loop reads CASSQDPTAKPYNEQFF. The CDR3 DNA reads as TGTGCCAGCAGCCAAGATCCCACAGCTAAACCGTACAATGAGCAGTTCTTC.

This clone was seen only a few times. The chain recombines TRBV30 with TRBJ2-2; 7 nucleotides agree with TRBD1. Germline CDR1 GTSNPN, CDR2 SVGIG (reference sequence). After removal of 4 bases from V and 5 bases from J, the junction contained 7 bases not matched to a gene. There are 14 residues in the CDR3. The CDR3 is CAWTNRGGTGELFF. CDR3 coding DNA: TGTGCCTGGACGAACAGGGGTGGTACCGGGGAGCTGTTTTTT.

The chain carries TRBV11-1 and TRBJ1-2; 10 positions agree with TRBD1. V lost 5 bases and J lost 3; bases outside the gene matches: 6. The length of the CDR3 is 15 residues. Germline CDR1 reads SGHAT; CDR2 reads FQDESV (reference sequence). The CDR3 reads CASSERQGAYYGYTF. As DNA, the CDR3 is TGTGCCAGCAGCGAAAGACAGGGGGCTTACTATGGCTACACCTTC.

The gene calls are TRBV5-1 and TRBJ1-1; D uncertain. Germline assignment: CDR1 SGHRS and CDR2 YFSETQ. With 4 bases removed from V and 1 base from J, the gap between germline ends came to 14 bases. This CDR3 contains 15 residues. CDR3 bases: TGCGCCAGCAGCCTGCGGACGGAGGGGAACACTGAAGCTTTCTTT. Translating it yields CASSLRTEGNTEAFF.

The rearrangement uses TRBV28 and TRBJ2-5; the D gene is possibly TRBD1 (5 bases). Germline lookup yields CDR1 MDHEN and CDR2 SYDVKM. V gave up 2 bases and J gave up 6 bases, with 19 bases separating them. This CDR3 region has 16 residues. CDR3 residues: CASSLPQGSAGQTQYF. The CDR3 nucleotides read TGTGCCAGCAGTTTACCCCAGGGTTCCGCTGGGCAGACCCAGTACTTC.

The V gene is TRBV7-6, the J gene TRBJ2-2; 7 bases line up with TRBD1. The CDR3 is made up of 15 amino acids. With 4 bases clipped from V and 0 bases from J, the junction kept 2 bases outside the gene matches. Per the germline V gene, CDR1 is SGHVS and CDR2 is FNYEAQ. The CDR3 DNA is TGTGCCAGCAGCTCCGGGACAGCGAACACCGGGGAGCTGTTTTTT. This encodes CASSSGTANTGELFF.

This rearrangement joins TRBV4-1 to TRBJ1-5, with a weak D call TRBD1 (6 bases). The CDR3 loop spans 14 amino acids. V lost 4 bases and J lost 5, with 12 bases in between. Germline CDR1 is MGHRA and CDR2 is YSYEKL. DNA for the CDR3: TGCGCCAGCAGCCTCCGGGACACCGATCAGCCCCAGCATTTT. Protein sequence: CASSLRDTDQPQHF.

V usage is TRBV9 and J usage is TRBJ1-2; D may be TRBD1 (5 bases). V was clipped by 4 bases and J by 5 bases, with 9 bases between them. The CDR3 runs to 12 residues. Germline V CDR1 and CDR2: SGDLS, YYNGEE. This chain's CDR3 is CASSRGGYGYTF. The CDR3 coding sequence is TGTGCCAGCAGCCGGGGGGGTTATGGCTACACCTTC.

The chain links TRBV5-1 to TRBJ2-5; D unclear. The CDR3 extends over 13 amino acids. Germline V gene data show CDR1 as SGHRS and CDR2 as YFSETQ. V was trimmed by 4 bases and J by 0 bases, leaving 7 bases between them. The chain's CDR3 is CASSPEDQETQYF. CDR3 coding DNA: TGCGCCAGCAGCCCCGAGGACCAAGAGACCCAGTACTTC.

This chain links TRBV27 with TRBJ1-1; weak D call: TRBD1 (6 bases). Germline V gene lookup returns CDR1 MNHEY and CDR2 SMNVEV (reference sequence). There are 13 residues in the CDR3. The germline V and J ends were trimmed by 4 bases and 2 bases, with 8 bases remaining between them. This CDR3 is CASSWTVNTEAFF. The CDR3 nucleotides are TGTGCCAGCAGTTGGACAGTAAACACTGAAGCTTTCTTT.